Listed below are T cell receptor beta chains from one sample, sequenced in a study of cytomegalovirus exposure and HLA in healthy donors. The repertoire was sequenced with immunoSEQ multiplex PCR; TCRdb's copy has only in-frame clones and lacks some. Of under 150,000 clones in the sample, approximately 80% were seen once. The source material was PBMCs. Receptors originate from a male donor in good health and CMV-seropositive. Both conserved end residues are part of each CDR3.

v_call | cdr3_aa
TRBV5-1 | CASSHDSSTDTQYF
TRBV27 | CASSLLVGKGVEQYF
TRBV19 | CASSILPDSYEQYF
TRBV19 | CASSIVGGPQHF
TRBV4-3 | CASSQPRLGAGTLADTQYF
TRBV7-8 | CASSLSYPGSNTEAFF
TRBV5-1 | CASSAQGMANTGELFF
TRBV12-5 | CASGQSGYYNEQFF
TRBV30 | CAWSLGSGEQYF
TRBV28 | CASTSGRLETQYF
TRBV4-1 | CASSPRKGGEEQYF
TRBV5-1 | CASSSGLAGGTYQETQYF
TRBV2 | CASSEHRTLIVYEQYF
TRBV6-5 | CASSYLVGNNEQFF
TRBV7-2 | CASSLVRTGDNIQYF
TRBV5-1 | CASSPDRAYEQYF
TRBV5-1 | CASSPGGVVNQPQHF
TRBV15 | CATSKTGALLYEQYF
TRBV7-8 | CASSRGQAPSTGELFF
TRBV5-4 | CASRTGQASYEQYF
TRBV9 | CASSVRSGSSYNEQFF
TRBV4-3 | CASSQDYTGPYNEQFF
TRBV7-8 | CASSSRESSGNTIYF
TRBV4-2 | CASSQGLWLLGNTIYF
TRBV11-1 | CASSRQQGTHEQYF
TRBV4-3 | CASSRGQANTEAFF
TRBV5-1 | CASSPRGGTDNEQFF
TRBV7-6 | CASSRFPGGLNTEAFF